What follows describes a single T cell receptor (beta chain). What it binds is not known. Germline values: CDR1 SEHNR, CDR2 FQNEAQ (reference sequence). The CDR3 consists of 17 residues. Germline trimming cut 5 bases from V and 5 bases from J; bases unmatched to any gene: 10. The donors, all of them Caucasian adults, lived in Nashville, Tennessee. A CD45RA+ naive subset and a CD45RA-negative memory subset were split from CD4+ cells. The data derive from a study of shared clonotypes between healthy human individuals. For the study at large: For every donor, three CD4 naive, three CD4 memory, two CD8 naive and one CD8 memory plates were used. General observations from the study: With few donors, the genetic and exposure-history diversity represented was limited.

TCRdb keeps only in-frame clones here, not all; method: immunoSEQ multiplex PCR. This table has some 2,500,000 clones, over 85% appearing once. The receptor comes from a man in his late teens or twenties in good health. Some clones in this sample may be carry-over from other donors' samples. Sequencing was carried out using naive CD4+ T cells from PBMCs. Documented subset: CD45RA+ positively selected. The genes are TRBV7-9 and TRBJ2-1, with 12 bases aligning to TRBD2. CDR3 in amino acids: CASSPGTSGPTNNEQFF. The DNA for the CDR3 is TGTGCCAGCAGCCCCGGGACTAGCGGGCCCACGAACAATGAGCAGTTCTTC.